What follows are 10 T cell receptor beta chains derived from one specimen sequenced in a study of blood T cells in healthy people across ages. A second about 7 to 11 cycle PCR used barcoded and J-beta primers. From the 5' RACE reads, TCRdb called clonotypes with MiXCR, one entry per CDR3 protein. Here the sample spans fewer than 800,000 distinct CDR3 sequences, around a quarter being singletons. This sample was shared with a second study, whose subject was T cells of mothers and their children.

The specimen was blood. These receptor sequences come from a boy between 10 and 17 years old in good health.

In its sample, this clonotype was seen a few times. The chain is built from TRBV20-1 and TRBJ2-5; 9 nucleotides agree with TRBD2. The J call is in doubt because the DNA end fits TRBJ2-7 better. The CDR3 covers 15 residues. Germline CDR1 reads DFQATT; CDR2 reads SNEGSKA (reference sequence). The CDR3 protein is CSARDSAGGPYEQYF. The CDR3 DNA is TGCAGTGCTAGAGATTCCGCGGGAGGGCCATACGAGCAGTACTTC.

CDR3 region: CASSSMRSGEQFF. Here the CDR3 DNA reads TGCGCCAGCAGCTCGATGAGGTCGGGTGAGCAGTTCTTC. V gene TRBV4-3 combines with J gene TRBJ2-5; D ambiguous. The tail of the sequence fits TRBJ2-1 better, so the J call may be wrong. CDR1 and CDR2 from the germline V gene are LGHNA and YSLEER. The CDR3 contains 13 residues.

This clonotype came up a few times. DNA of the CDR3: TGCAGTGCTAGACGGGGGCGCACTGAGACCCAGTACTTC. Its protein product is CSARRGRTETQYF. This chain uses TRBV20-1 with TRBJ2-5; D is possibly TRBD1 or TRBD2 (6 bases each). In germline, CDR1 is DFQATT, CDR2 SNEGSKA (reference sequence). V was clipped by 2 bases and J by 5 bases, with 12 bases between them. The CDR3 loop spans 13 amino acids.

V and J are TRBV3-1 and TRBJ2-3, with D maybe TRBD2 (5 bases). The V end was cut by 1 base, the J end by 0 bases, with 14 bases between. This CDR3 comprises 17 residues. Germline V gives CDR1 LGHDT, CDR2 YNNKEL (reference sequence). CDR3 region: CASSQGWERFSTDTQYF. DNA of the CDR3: TGTGCCAGCAGCCAAGGGTGGGAGAGGTTTAGCACAGATACGCAGTATTTT.

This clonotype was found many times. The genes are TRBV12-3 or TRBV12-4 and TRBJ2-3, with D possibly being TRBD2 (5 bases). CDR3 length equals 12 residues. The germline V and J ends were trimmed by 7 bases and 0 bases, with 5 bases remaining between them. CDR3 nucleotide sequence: TGTGCCAGCACGGGGAGCACAGATACGCAGTATTTT. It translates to CASTGSTDTQYF.

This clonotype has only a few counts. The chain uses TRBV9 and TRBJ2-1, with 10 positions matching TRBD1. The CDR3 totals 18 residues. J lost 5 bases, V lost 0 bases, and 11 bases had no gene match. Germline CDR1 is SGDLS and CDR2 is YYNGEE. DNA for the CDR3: TGTGCCAGCAGCGTAGTCGCTGGAAGACAGGGGGCACACAATGAGCAGTTCTTC. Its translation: CASSVVAGRQGAHNEQFF.

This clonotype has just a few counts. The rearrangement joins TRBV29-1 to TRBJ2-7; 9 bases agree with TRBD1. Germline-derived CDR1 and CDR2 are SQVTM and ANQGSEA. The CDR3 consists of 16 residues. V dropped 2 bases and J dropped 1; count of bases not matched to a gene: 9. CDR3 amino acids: CSVERGDRDGSYEQYF. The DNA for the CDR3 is TGCAGCGTTGAACGGGGGGACAGGGATGGTTCCTACGAGCAGTACTTC.

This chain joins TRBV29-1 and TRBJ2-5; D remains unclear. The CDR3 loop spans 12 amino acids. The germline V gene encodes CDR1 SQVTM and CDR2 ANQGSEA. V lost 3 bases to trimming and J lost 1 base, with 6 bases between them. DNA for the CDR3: TGCAGCGTTGAGCCGCTCCAAGAGACCCAGTACTTC. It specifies CSVEPLQETQYF.

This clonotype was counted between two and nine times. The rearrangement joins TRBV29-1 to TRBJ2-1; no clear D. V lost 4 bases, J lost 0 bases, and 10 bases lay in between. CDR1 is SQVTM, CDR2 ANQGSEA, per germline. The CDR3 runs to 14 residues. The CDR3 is CSVVPQSSYNEQFF. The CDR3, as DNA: TGCAGCGTTGTCCCCCAAAGCTCCTACAATGAGCAGTTCTTC.

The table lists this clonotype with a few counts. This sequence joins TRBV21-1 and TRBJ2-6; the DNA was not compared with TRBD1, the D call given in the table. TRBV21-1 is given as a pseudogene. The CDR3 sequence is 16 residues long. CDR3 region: CASVKREVSGANVLTF. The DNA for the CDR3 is TGTGCCAGCGTAAAACGGGAAGTCTCTGGGGCCAACGTCCTGACTTTC.